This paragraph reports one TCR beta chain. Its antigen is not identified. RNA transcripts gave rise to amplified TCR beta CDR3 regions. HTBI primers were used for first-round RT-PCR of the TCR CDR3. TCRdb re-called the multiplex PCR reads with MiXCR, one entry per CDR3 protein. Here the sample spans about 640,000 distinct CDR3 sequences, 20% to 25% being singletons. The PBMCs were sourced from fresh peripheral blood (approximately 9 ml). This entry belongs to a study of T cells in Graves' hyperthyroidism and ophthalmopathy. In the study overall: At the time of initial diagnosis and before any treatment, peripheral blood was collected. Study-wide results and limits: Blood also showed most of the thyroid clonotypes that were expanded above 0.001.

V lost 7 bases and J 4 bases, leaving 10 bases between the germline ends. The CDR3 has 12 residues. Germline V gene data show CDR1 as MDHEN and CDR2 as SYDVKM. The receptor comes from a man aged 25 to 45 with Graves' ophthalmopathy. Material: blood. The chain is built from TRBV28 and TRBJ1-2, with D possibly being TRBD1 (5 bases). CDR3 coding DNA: TGTGCCAGCAAGACAGCCGCCTATGGCTACACCTTC. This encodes CASKTAAYGYTF.